Below are 23 T cell receptor beta chains sequenced from a single sample in a study of blood T cells in healthy people across ages. Alongside a J-beta primer mix, a sample-barcoded 5' primer served in a second PCR lasting about 7 to 11 cycles. TCRdb recomputed calls from the 5' RACE reads with MiXCR, one row per CDR3 protein. The table lists about 1.4 million distinct CDR3 sequences, approximately 59% of them singletons. The sequenced material came from blood. The receptors come from a man aged 18 to 30 in good health.

The gene calls are TRBV12-1 and TRBJ2-1; the table names TRBD2, a call not compared with the DNA. TRBV12-1 is designated a pseudogene. The CDR3 has 11 residues. For the CDR3, the DNA is TGTGCCACCCCTCCAGGCCATGAGCAGTTCTTC. This translates into CATPPGHEQFF.

V and J are TRBV10-3 and TRBJ1-1; possible D gene TRBD1, 5 bases. Germline CDR1 ENHRY, CDR2 SYGVKD. V lost 0 bases and J lost 5, with 10 bases in between. The CDR3 consists of 14 residues. CDR3 coding DNA: TGTGCCATCAGTGAGTCGGCGGGGGAAACTGAAGCTTTCTTT. As protein: CAISESAGETEAFF.

The V and J genes are TRBV12-3 or TRBV12-4 and TRBJ1-5; D gene uncertain. The length of the CDR3 is 17 residues. With 6 bases removed from V and 4 bases from J, the gap between germline ends came to 22 bases. The DNA of the CDR3 is TGTGCCAGCAGCCTATGGACCATGAACCCCCCTAATCAGCCCCAGCATTTT. It yields the protein CASSLWTMNPPNQPQHF.

The V and J genes are TRBV6-5 and TRBJ2-4; D unclear. The tail of the sequence fits TRBJ2-7 better, so the J call may be wrong. This CDR3 spans 15 amino acids. The germline gives CDR1 MNHEY, CDR2 SVGAGI. The chain's CDR3 is CASSYSTGDYYEQYF. The CDR3 DNA is TGTGCCAGCAGTTACTCGACGGGTGATTACTACGAGCAGTACTTC.

This sequence joins TRBV5-1 and TRBJ2-3; D remains ambiguous. The CDR3 length is 14 residues. Germline CDR1 reads SGHRS; CDR2 reads YFSETQ. Trimming cost V 0 bases and J 6 bases, with 11 bases left between them. CDR3 loop: CASSLGEGPDTQYF. DNA for the CDR3: TGCGCCAGCAGCTTGGGGGAAGGTCCGGATACGCAGTATTTT.

The rearrangement links TRBV3-1 to TRBJ1-1; D unclear. Germline CDR1 reads LGHDT; CDR2 reads YNNKEL (reference sequence). V lost 1 base, J lost 11 bases, and 11 bases lay in between. The CDR3 totals 12 residues. CDR3 in DNA: TGTGCCAGCAGCCAAGGGTGGAGCGGGGCTTTCTTT. Protein: CASSQGWSGAFF.

V gene TRBV9 combines with J gene TRBJ2-3; D may be TRBD2 (7 bases). Germline assignment: CDR1 SGDLS and CDR2 YYNGEE. The CDR3 consists of 15 residues. V was shortened by 1 base and J by 8 bases, with 17 bases between the two germline ends. The CDR3 region has the DNA TGTGCCAGCAGCGTATCGCCGGCGGCGGGGGCTACGCAGTATTTT. Translating it yields CASSVSPAAGATQYF. The full variable domain, completed using reference TRBV9 and TRBJ2-3, is DSGVTQTPKHLITATGQRVTLRCSPRSGDLSVYWYQQSLDQGLQFLIQYYNGEERAKGNILERFSAQQFPDLHSELNLSSLELGDSALYFCASSVSPAAGATQYFGPGTRLTVL.

The chain couples TRBV7-9 to TRBJ2-1, with TRBD2 matching over 10 bases. This CDR3 contains 17 residues. The V gene end was trimmed by 5 bases and the J gene end by 8 bases; junction bases not matched to a gene: 15. Germline values: CDR1 SEHNR, CDR2 FQNEAQ (reference sequence). The CDR3 coding sequence is TGTGCCAGCAGCCATAGGAGCTTTACTAGCGGGAAAGATGAGCAGTTCTTC. Amino acids: CASSHRSFTSGKDEQFF.

This clonotype was counted a few times. The chain joins TRBV10-3 to TRBJ2-1, with D perhaps TRBD1 (5 bases). CDR3 length: 11 residues. CDR1 ENHRY and CDR2 SYGVKD come from the germline V gene. The V end lost 3 bases, the J end lost 8 bases, and 5 bases lay between the germline ends. The CDR3 sequence is CAISEGDEQFF. CDR3 DNA: TGTGCCATCAGTGAAGGGGATGAGCAGTTCTTC.

This clonotype showed up just a few times. The gene calls are TRBV29-1 and TRBJ2-1, with D perhaps TRBD1 (5 bases). The CDR3 extends over 12 amino acids. CDR1 and CDR2 from the germline V gene are SQVTM and ANQGSEA. V was clipped by 7 bases and J by 5 bases, with 12 bases between them. This CDR3 reads CSAGPGNNEQFF. The CDR3, as DNA: TGCAGCGCAGGGCCCGGCAACAATGAGCAGTTCTTC.

This clonotype showed up just once. The genes are TRBV25-1 and TRBJ2-7, with D hard to call. Trimming stripped 1 base from V and 3 bases from J, with 7 bases between. This CDR3 has 13 residues. Germline V lookup: CDR1 MGHDK, CDR2 SYGVNS. CDR3 region: CASSEFAFYEQYF. DNA for the CDR3: TGTGCCAGCAGTGAATTCGCGTTCTACGAGCAGTACTTC.

This sequence joins TRBV5-1 and TRBJ1-2; the D is unclear. Germline CDR1 is SGHRS and CDR2 is YFSETQ. This CDR3 comprises 14 residues. Trimming removed 4 bases at V and 2 bases at J, with 12 bases between. Here the CDR3 reads CASSQVPTNYGYTF. DNA of the CDR3: TGCGCCAGCAGCCAAGTCCCTACGAACTATGGCTACACCTTC.

The gene calls are TRBV6-2 or TRBV6-3 and TRBJ1-1, with D uncertain. Trimming shortened V by 2 bases and J by 5 bases, and 12 bases separated the two germline ends. CDR1 and CDR2 from the germline V gene are MNHEY and SVGEGT. The CDR3 loop spans 14 amino acids. CDR3 in DNA: TGTGCCAGCAGTTACACAAGAGGGCTTACTGAAGCTTTCTTT. Its protein product is CASSYTRGLTEAFF.

The chain carries TRBV6-1 and TRBJ1-5; 10 bases fit TRBD1. Germline V CDR1 and CDR2: MNHNS, SASEGT. CDR3 length: 16 residues. V shed 4 bases, J shed 1 base, and the junction held 4 bases outside the gene matches. CDR3 nucleotide sequence: TGTGCCAGCAGTGGACAGGGGGCGATCAGCAATCAGCCCCAGCATTTT. This codes for CASSGQGAISNQPQHF.

This sequence joins TRBV14 and TRBJ2-1; 7 bases agree with TRBD1. The J call may be incorrect, as the DNA end agrees better with TRBJ2-7. Germline V gene sequence: CDR1 SGHDN, CDR2 FVKESK. The CDR3 contains 13 residues. CDR3 DNA sequence: TGTGCCAGCAGAACCGGGACAGATGACGAGCAGTACTTC. Encoded protein: CASRTGTDDEQYF.

This sequence joins TRBV12-3 or TRBV12-4 and TRBJ2-1; TRBD2 agrees at 15 bases. V lost 8 bases, J lost 7 bases, and 6 bases stayed unmatched. CDR3 length: 15 residues. This chain's CDR3 is CASLGLAGGLNEQFF. The CDR3 DNA follows: TGTGCCAGCCTTGGACTAGCGGGGGGGCTAAATGAGCAGTTCTTC.

V and J are TRBV12-3 or TRBV12-4 and TRBJ1-1; TRBD1 matches 10 bases. J lost 9 bases, V lost 6 bases, and 13 bases had no gene match. This CDR3 spans 15 amino acids. The DNA of the CDR3 is TGTGCCAGCAGCCGTGGCGACAGGGGGCTTAAGAAAGCTTTCTTT. Protein product: CASSRGDRGLKKAFF.

This clonotype has a handful of counts. The chain recombines TRBV3-1 with TRBJ2-2, with 12 bases identical to TRBD1. The CDR3 runs 17 residues. V shed 4 bases and J 1 base; nucleotides not matched to a gene: 4. Per the germline V gene, CDR1 is LGHDT and CDR2 is YNNKEL (reference sequence). CDR3 nucleotide sequence: TGTGCCAGCAGCCGGGACAGGGGGCTGAAGAACACCGGGGAGCTGTTTTTT. It translates to CASSRDRGLKNTGELFF. Supplemented by reference TRBV3-1 and TRBJ2-2, the full variable domain reads DTAVSQTPKYLVTQMGNDKSIKCEQNLGHDTMYWYKQDSKKFLKIMFSYNNKELIINETVPNRFSPKSPDKAHLNLHINSLELGDSAVYFCASSRDRGLKNTGELFFGEGSRLTVL.

This rearrangement joins TRBV11-2 to TRBJ2-1; TRBD1 matches at 8 bases. The J segment lost 6 bases and the V segment lost 3 bases, leaving 19 bases of the junction unmatched. Germline V gives CDR1 SGHAT, CDR2 FQNNGV. The CDR3 sequence is 19 residues long. For the CDR3, the DNA is TGTGCCAGCAGCTTCCTTATGGGGGCGGGACAGGCATCTTTCAATGAGCAGTTCTTC. Its protein product is CASSFLMGAGQASFNEQFF.

The chain joins TRBV20-1 to TRBJ2-1; D possibly uses TRBD1 or TRBD2 (5 bases each). The CDR3 covers 13 residues. Trimming removed 4 bases from V and 3 bases from J, with 10 bases in between. Germline CDR1 reads DFQATT; CDR2 reads SNEGSKA (reference sequence). CDR3 DNA sequence: TGCAGTGCTACCGGGACGGACTACAATGAGCAGTTCTTC. Translating it yields CSATGTDYNEQFF.

The chain has TRBV12-3 or TRBV12-4 and TRBJ2-5, with a possible D match to TRBD1 (5 bases). V was pared by 4 bases and J by 2 bases, with 11 bases between. The CDR3 extends over 14 amino acids. The CDR3 nucleotides read TGTGCCAGCAGTTCCATGGACACACAAGAGACCCAGTACTTC. Amino acid sequence: CASSSMDTQETQYF.

The sample holds a few counts of this clonotype. The chain has TRBV14 and TRBJ2-1; D is undetermined. V was trimmed by 2 bases and J by 2 bases, leaving 7 bases between them. The germline gives CDR1 SGHDN, CDR2 FVKESK. The CDR3 has 14 amino acids. The CDR3 loop reads CASSQLDPYNEQFF. For the CDR3, the DNA is TGTGCCAGCAGCCAATTAGACCCCTACAATGAGCAGTTCTTC.

This clonotype showed up just a few times. V gene TRBV24-1 combines with J gene TRBJ1-2; 7 bases line up with TRBD1. Per the germline V gene, CDR1 is KGHDR and CDR2 is SFDVKD. This CDR3 spans 12 amino acids. With V trimmed by 8 bases and J by 6 bases, 5 bases remained unmatched. The CDR3 reads CATMGGGDGYTF. The DNA for the CDR3 is TGTGCCACCATGGGAGGGGGCGATGGCTACACCTTC.